The rows below give T cell receptor beta chains drawn from one sample of a study of T cell repertoires in cytomegalovirus infection. TCRdb re-called the reads through MiXCR, storing one row per CDR3 protein. Of 150,000 to 200,000 distinct CDR3 sequences detected, roughly a fifth appear once; the ten largest clones hold around 3.2%. Sequencing was performed on PBMCs. Every receptor here comes from a human donor in good health (CMV status not recorded). Some clones in this sample may be carry-over from other donors' samples. Both conserved end residues are part of each CDR3. A D gene is named only where the DNA matches it firmly. The listing skips clone size in some rows; elsewhere it reads once, few, many or a size class.

clone_size | j_call | v_call | d_call | cdr3_aa
- | TRBJ1-2 | TRBV2 | - | CASSKQPGPPSGYTF
few | TRBJ1-5 | TRBV7-9 | - | CASSLARPGVEGNQPQHF
- | TRBJ2-3 | TRBV7-9 | TRBD2 | CASSIGLAGGGTDTQYF
- | TRBJ1-5 | TRBV5-1 | TRBD1 | CASSLQGDRHNSNQPQHF
few | TRBJ2-6 | TRBV6-1 | - | CASSELGPGANVLTF
few | TRBJ2-1 | TRBV5-6 | TRBD2 | CASSFRTSSGGYNEQFF
few | TRBJ2-1 | TRBV7-9 | - | CASGRVVYNEQFF
many | TRBJ1-5 | TRBV25-1 | TRBD1 | CASSATGTGPNQPQHF
- | TRBJ2-7 | TRBV15 | TRBD1 | CATSKTGIEQYF
many | TRBJ2-3 | TRBV7-2 | - | CASSLRFGTTDTQYF
many | TRBJ2-2 | TRBV6-5 | TRBD1 | CASSYSRTGKNTGELFF
few | TRBJ2-1 | TRBV6-1 | - | CASSENRGGYNEQFF
many | TRBJ2-3 | TRBV5-4 | TRBD2 | CASSHTSGGAWGTDTQYF
- | TRBJ2-7 | TRBV5-1 | TRBD2 | CASSFGLADYEQYF
few | TRBJ1-5 | TRBV6-1 | TRBD1 | CASRRDRASNQPQHF